What follows are 14 T cell receptor beta chains derived from one specimen sequenced in a study of T cell responses to AZD1222 COVID-19 vaccine. TCRdb keeps only in-frame clones here, not all; method: immunoSEQ multiplex PCR. Of over 150,000 clones listed, about nine tenths are singletons. The specimen was peripheral blood, collected on day 0 of AZD1222 vaccination. The receptor set was obtained from an adult in good health.

This chain joins TRBV10-3 and TRBJ2-3; TRBD2 might be the D (6 bases). V was trimmed by 2 bases and J by 7 bases, leaving 16 bases between them. The germline V gene encodes CDR1 ENHRY and CDR2 SYGVKD. The CDR3 has 15 amino acids. CDR3 sequence reads: CAISEPRTGVHTQYF. CDR3 coding DNA: TGTGCCATCAGTGAGCCAAGAACGGGGGTTCATACGCAGTATTTT.

Concerning this clone itself: This sequence may be a read error, since a much larger clone differs from it by one base. CDR3 bases: TGTGCCAGCAGCCCGGGACAGCTCTATGGCTACACCTTC. Its translation: CASSPGQLYGYTF. The chain recombines TRBV7-9 with TRBJ1-2; TRBD1 matches at 7 bases. This CDR3 is built from 13 residues. Germline V gene lookup returns CDR1 SEHNR and CDR2 FQNEAQ (reference sequence). V lost 5 bases to trimming and J lost 4 bases; unmatched junction nucleotides: 4.

This chain joins TRBV3-1 (or the pseudogene TRBV3-2) and TRBJ1-3; 11 nucleotides line up with TRBD1. Trimming took 1 base from V and 2 from J; bases not matched to a gene: 10. Germline V gene data show CDR1 as LGHDT and CDR2 as YNNKEL (reference sequence). CDR3 size: 19 residues. The CDR3 DNA reads TGTGCCAGCAGCCAAGTGGGATTAGGACAGGGGGCGCCTGGAAACACCATATATTTT. It codes for CASSQVGLGQGAPGNTIYF.

The chain links TRBV4-2 to TRBJ2-3; D remains unclear. CDR1 is LGHNA and CDR2 is YNFKEQ in the germline V gene. V was cut by 1 base and J by 0 bases, with 2 bases left in between. CDR3 length equals 13 residues. In DNA, the CDR3 is TGTGCCAGCAGCCAAGGTAGCACAGATACGCAGTATTTT. Translated, it gives CASSQGSTDTQYF.

J is TRBJ1-6 and V is TRBV7-8; a possible D gene is TRBD1 (6 bases). The length of the CDR3 is 16 residues. Per germline, CDR1 SGHVS and CDR2 FQNEAQ. Trimming cost V 5 bases and J 7 bases, with 18 bases left between them. The CDR3 DNA sequence: TGTGCCAGCAGCGTCCGACAGGCTTTCGGAAATTCACCCCTCCACTTT. It codes for CASSVRQAFGNSPLHF.

The chain employs TRBV4-1 and TRBJ2-1; D might be TRBD2 (6 bases). The CDR3 runs to 17 residues. Per the germline V gene, CDR1 is MGHRA and CDR2 is YSYEKL. The V gene lost 1 base and the J gene lost 4 bases, with 17 bases spanning the gap. The CDR3 loop is CASSQVRARDFYNEQFF. The DNA for the CDR3 is TGCGCCAGCAGCCAAGTCCGGGCCCGGGACTTTTACAATGAGCAGTTCTTC.

This chain joins TRBV10-3 and TRBJ2-3; D possibly corresponds to TRBD2 (6 bases). Germline loops: CDR1 ENHRY, CDR2 SYGVKD. CDR3 size: 15 residues. Trimming removed 4 bases from V and 3 bases from J, with 14 bases in between. The CDR3 sequence: CAISVGSGATDTQYF. CDR3 in DNA: TGTGCCATCAGTGTCGGTAGCGGCGCTACAGATACGCAGTATTTT.

V is TRBV27 and J is TRBJ2-5; maybe TRBD1 (6 bases). V dropped 6 bases and J dropped 5 bases, with 19 bases sitting between them. The CDR3 is made up of 15 amino acids. The germline V gene has CDR1 MNHEY and CDR2 SMNVEV (reference sequence). The CDR3 spells CASRPGTTRRETQYF. The CDR3 DNA sequence: TGTGCCAGCAGGCCCGGGACAACTAGGAGGGAGACCCAGTACTTC.

V usage is TRBV11-2 and J usage is TRBJ2-1; 10 bases agree with TRBD2. In germline, CDR1 is SGHAT, CDR2 FQNNGV. V gave up 3 bases and J gave up 8 bases; unmatched junction bases: 10. This CDR3 region has 16 residues. CDR3 amino acids: CASSFKRGGQIDEQFF. The CDR3 DNA follows: TGTGCCAGCAGCTTTAAGCGGGGGGGCCAGATAGATGAGCAGTTCTTC.

The CDR3 region has the DNA TGTGCCAGCTCAGAAGACAGTTATAATTCACCCCTCCACTTT. Amino acids: CASSEDSYNSPLHF. The rearrangement links TRBV2 to TRBJ1-6; perhaps TRBD1 as D (5 bases). Germline loops: CDR1 SNHLY, CDR2 FYNNEI. Between the trimmed V and J ends, which lost 8 bases and 4 bases, there was a span of 12 bases. The CDR3 contains 14 residues.

The V call is TRBV19, the J call TRBJ1-2; the D gene is possibly TRBD1 (5 bases). Per the germline V gene, CDR1 is LNHDA and CDR2 is SQIVND (reference sequence). The CDR3 length is 14 residues. V was pared by 4 bases and J by 1 base, with 10 bases between. CDR3 in DNA: TGTGCCAGTAGTAGGGACCAAGATAACTATGGCTACACCTTC. Translated, it gives CASSRDQDNYGYTF.

The chain employs TRBV28 and TRBJ2-7, with 8 positions matching TRBD1. Per germline, CDR1 MDHEN and CDR2 SYDVKM. Trimming at V came to 9 bases and at J to 2 bases, leaving 3 bases not matched to a gene. The CDR3 length is 12 residues. CDR3 sequence: CASGRGPYEQYF. The CDR3 DNA reads as TGTGCCAGTGGCAGGGGGCCCTACGAGCAGTACTTC.

This rearrangement joins TRBV3-1 (or the pseudogene TRBV3-2) to TRBJ2-7, with D perhaps matching TRBD1 (5 bases). The germline V and J ends were trimmed by 0 bases and 3 bases, with 9 bases remaining between them. Germline CDR1 LGHDT, CDR2 YNNKEL (reference sequence). The CDR3 runs 14 residues. CDR3 DNA sequence: TGTGCCAGCAGCCAAGAATCAGGGTTCTACGAGCAGTACTTC. Its protein product is CASSQESGFYEQYF.

The chain links TRBV5-6 to TRBJ2-2; D is uncertain. This CDR3 has 15 amino acids. Germline values: CDR1 SGHDT, CDR2 YYEEEE. Deletions cut 3 bases from V and 5 bases from J, with 14 bases between. In DNA form, the CDR3 reads TGTGCCAGCAGCTATCCACGGAGTTCAACCGGGGAGCTGTTTTTT. Translation gives CASSYPRSSTGELFF.